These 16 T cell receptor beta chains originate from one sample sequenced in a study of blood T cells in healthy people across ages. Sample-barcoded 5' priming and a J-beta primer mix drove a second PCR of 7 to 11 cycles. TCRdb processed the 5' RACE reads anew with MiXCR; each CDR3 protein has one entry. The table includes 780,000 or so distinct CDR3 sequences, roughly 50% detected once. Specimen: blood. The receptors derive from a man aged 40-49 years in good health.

The CDR3 reads CASSLEGWTEAFF. The DNA for the CDR3 is TGTGCCAGCAGCTTAGAGGGTTGGACTGAAGCTTTCTTT. V and J are TRBV11-2 and TRBJ1-1, with D unclear. CDR3 length: 13 amino acids. Germline V CDR1 and CDR2: SGHAT, FQNNGV. Trimming removed 0 bases from V and 5 bases from J, with 7 bases in between.

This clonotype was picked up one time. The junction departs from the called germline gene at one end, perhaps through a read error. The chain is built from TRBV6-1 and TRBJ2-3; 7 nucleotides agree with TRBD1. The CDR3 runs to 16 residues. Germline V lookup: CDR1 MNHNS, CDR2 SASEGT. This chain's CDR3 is CTSSDEGDRAKDTQYF. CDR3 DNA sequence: TGTACCAGCAGTGATGAGGGGGACAGAGCAAAAGATACGCAGTATTTT.

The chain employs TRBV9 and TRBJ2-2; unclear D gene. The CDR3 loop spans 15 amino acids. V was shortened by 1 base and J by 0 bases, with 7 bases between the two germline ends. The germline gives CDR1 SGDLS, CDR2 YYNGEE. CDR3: CASSVTTSNTGELFF. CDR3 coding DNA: TGTGCCAGCAGCGTAACTACCTCGAACACCGGGGAGCTGTTTTTT.

The CDR3 DNA is TGTGCCAGCAGACAACAGGGGTACAATTCACCCCTCCACTTT. This codes for CASRQQGYNSPLHF. J is TRBJ1-6 and V is TRBV27, with 7 positions matching TRBD1. V gave up 6 bases and J gave up 7 bases; unmatched junction bases: 6. The germline V gene encodes CDR1 MNHEY and CDR2 SMNVEV (reference sequence). CDR3 length: 14 residues.

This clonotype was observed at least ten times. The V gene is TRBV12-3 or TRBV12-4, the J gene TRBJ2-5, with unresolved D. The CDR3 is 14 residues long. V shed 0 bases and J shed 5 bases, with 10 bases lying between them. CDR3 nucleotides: TGTGCCAGCAGTTTAGCTAATAATGGGGAGACCCAGTACTTC. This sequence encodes CASSLANNGETQYF.

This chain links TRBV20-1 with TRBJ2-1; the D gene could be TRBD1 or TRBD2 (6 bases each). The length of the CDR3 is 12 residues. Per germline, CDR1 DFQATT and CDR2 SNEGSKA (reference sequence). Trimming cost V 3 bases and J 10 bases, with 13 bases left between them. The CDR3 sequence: CSASGGGKEQFF. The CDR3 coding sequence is TGCAGTGCTAGTGGAGGGGGAAAGGAGCAGTTCTTC.

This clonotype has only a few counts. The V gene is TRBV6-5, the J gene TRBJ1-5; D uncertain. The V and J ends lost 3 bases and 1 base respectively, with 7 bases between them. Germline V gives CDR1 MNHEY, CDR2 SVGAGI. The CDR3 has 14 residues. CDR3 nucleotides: TGTGCCAGCAGTTATACCGCAAGCAATCAGCCCCAGCATTTT. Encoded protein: CASSYTASNQPQHF.

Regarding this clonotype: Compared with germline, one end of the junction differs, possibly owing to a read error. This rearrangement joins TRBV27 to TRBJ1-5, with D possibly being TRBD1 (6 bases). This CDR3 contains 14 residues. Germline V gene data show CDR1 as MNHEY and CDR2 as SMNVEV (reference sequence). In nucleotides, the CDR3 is TGTGCCGGCAGTTTGGGGGCCCCGCGGCAGCCCCAGCATTTT. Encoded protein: CAGSLGAPRQPQHF.

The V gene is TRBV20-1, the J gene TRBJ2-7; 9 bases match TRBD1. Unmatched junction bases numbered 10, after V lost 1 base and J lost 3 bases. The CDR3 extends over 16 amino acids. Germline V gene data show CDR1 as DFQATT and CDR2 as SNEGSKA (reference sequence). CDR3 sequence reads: CSARAPTRDRDYEQYF. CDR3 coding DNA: TGCAGTGCTAGAGCTCCCACCCGGGACAGGGACTACGAGCAGTACTTC.

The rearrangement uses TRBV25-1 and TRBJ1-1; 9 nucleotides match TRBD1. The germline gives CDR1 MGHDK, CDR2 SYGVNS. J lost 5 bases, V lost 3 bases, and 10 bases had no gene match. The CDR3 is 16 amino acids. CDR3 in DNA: TGTGCCAGCAGTGATACCCAGAGGGACAGGGATACTGAAGCTTTCTTT. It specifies CASSDTQRDRDTEAFF.

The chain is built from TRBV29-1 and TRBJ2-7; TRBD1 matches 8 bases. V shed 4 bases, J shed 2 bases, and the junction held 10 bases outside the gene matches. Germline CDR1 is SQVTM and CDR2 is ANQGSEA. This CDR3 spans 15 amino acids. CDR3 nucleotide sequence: TGCAGCGTTGGTGGACAGGGCGAAGGGACCTACGAGCAGTACTTC. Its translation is CSVGGQGEGTYEQYF.

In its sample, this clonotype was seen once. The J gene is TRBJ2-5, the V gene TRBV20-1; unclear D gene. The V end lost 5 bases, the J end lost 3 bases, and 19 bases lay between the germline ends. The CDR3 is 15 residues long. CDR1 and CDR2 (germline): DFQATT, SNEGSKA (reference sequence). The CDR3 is CSAVPVGSVKETQYF. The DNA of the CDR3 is TGCAGTGCTGTACCCGTCGGTTCGGTAAAAGAGACCCAGTACTTC.

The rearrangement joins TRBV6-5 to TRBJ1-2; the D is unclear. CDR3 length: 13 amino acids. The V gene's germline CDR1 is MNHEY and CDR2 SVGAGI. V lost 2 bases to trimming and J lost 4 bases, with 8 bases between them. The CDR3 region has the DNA TGTGCCAGCAGTTACCTGTCCTCCTATGGCTACACCTTC. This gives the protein CASSYLSSYGYTF.

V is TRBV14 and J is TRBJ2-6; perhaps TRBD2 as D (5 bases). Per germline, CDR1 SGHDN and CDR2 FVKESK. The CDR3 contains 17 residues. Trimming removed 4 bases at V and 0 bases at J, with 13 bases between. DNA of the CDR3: TGTGCCAGCAGCCTCCGGACGGCGGGCTCTGGGGCCAACGTCCTGACTTTC. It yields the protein CASSLRTAGSGANVLTF.

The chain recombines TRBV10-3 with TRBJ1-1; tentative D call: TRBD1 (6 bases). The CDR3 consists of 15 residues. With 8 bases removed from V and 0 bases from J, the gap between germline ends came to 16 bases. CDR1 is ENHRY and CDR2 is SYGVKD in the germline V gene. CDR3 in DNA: TGTGCCATCCAACCGGACAGAGGGGTGAACACTGAAGCTTTCTTT. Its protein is CAIQPDRGVNTEAFF.

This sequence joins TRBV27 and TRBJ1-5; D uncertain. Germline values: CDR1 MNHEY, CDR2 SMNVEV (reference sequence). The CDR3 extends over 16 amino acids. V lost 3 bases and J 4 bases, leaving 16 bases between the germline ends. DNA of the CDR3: TGTGCCAGCAGTTTTTACGGCGGCCAGGCAAATCAGCCCCAGCATTTT. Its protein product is CASSFYGGQANQPQHF.